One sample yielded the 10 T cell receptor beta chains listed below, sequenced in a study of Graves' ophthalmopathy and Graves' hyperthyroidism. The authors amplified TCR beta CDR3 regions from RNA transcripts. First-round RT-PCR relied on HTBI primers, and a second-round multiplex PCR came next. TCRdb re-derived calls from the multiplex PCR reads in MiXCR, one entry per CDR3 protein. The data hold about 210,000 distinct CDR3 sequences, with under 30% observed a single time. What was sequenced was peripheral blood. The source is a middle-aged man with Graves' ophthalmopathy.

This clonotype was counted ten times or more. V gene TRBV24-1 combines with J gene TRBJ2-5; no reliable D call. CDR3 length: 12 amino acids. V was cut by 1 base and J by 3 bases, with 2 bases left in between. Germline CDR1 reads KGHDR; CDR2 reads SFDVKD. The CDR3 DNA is TGTGCCACCAGTGATTTAGAAGAGACCCAGTACTTC. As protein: CATSDLEETQYF.

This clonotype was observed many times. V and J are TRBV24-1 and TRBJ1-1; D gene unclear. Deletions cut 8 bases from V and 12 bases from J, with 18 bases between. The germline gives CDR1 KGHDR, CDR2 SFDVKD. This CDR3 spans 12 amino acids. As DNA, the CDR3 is TGTGCCACCACCCACCCGAGCGGGGATACTTTCTTT. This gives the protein CATTHPSGDTFF.

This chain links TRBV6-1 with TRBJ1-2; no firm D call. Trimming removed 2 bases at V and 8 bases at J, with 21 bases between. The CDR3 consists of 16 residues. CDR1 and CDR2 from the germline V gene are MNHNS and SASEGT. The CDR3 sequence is CASSETLIGRALGYTF. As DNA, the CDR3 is TGTGCCAGCAGTGAAACGTTGATAGGGAGAGCTCTCGGCTACACCTTC.

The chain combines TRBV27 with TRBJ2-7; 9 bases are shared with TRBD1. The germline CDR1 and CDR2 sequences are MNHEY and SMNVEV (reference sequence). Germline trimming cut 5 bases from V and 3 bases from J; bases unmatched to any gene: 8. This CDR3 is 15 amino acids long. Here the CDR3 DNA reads TGTGCCAGCAGTGTTACAGGGGGCGCGGGCTACGAGCAGTACTTC. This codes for CASSVTGGAGYEQYF.

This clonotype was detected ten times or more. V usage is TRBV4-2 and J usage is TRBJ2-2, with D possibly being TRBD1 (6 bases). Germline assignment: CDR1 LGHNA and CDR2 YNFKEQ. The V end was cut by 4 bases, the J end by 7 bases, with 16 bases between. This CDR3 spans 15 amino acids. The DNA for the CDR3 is TGTGCCAGCAGCCTCTTACAGGGTGCGGGCGGGGAGCTGTTTTTT. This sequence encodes CASSLLQGAGGELFF.

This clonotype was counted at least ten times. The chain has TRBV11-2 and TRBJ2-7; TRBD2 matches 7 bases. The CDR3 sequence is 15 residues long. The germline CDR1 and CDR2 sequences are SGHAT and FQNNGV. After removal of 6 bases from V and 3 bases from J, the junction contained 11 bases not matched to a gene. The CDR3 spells CASSLGTMSGYEQYF. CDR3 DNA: TGTGCCAGCAGTCTCGGGACTATGTCCGGCTACGAGCAGTACTTC.

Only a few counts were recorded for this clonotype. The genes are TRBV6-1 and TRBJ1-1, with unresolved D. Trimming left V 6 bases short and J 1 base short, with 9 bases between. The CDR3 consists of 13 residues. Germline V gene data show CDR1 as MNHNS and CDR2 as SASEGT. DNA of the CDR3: TGTGCCAGCAGGGTTCATAGGAACACTGAAGCTTTCTTT. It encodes CASRVHRNTEAFF.

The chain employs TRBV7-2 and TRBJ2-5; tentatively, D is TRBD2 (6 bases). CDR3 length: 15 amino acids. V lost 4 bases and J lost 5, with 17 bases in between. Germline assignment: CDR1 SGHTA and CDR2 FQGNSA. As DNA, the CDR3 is TGTGCCAGCAGCTCGGCCGGGACCGCGGGGGAGACCCAGTACTTC. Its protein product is CASSSAGTAGETQYF.

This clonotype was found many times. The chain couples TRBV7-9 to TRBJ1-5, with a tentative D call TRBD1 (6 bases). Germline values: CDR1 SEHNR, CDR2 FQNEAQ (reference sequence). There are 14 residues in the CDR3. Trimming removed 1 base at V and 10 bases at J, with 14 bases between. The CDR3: CASSLEGGYGPQHF. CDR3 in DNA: TGTGCCAGCAGCTTAGAAGGGGGTTACGGACCCCAGCATTTT.

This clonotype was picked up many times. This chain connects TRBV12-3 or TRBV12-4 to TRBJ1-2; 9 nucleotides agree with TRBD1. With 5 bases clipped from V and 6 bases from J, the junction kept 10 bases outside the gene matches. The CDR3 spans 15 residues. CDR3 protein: CASSPGQGRGNGYTF. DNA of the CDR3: TGTGCCAGCAGTCCAGGACAGGGGCGAGGGAATGGCTACACCTTC.